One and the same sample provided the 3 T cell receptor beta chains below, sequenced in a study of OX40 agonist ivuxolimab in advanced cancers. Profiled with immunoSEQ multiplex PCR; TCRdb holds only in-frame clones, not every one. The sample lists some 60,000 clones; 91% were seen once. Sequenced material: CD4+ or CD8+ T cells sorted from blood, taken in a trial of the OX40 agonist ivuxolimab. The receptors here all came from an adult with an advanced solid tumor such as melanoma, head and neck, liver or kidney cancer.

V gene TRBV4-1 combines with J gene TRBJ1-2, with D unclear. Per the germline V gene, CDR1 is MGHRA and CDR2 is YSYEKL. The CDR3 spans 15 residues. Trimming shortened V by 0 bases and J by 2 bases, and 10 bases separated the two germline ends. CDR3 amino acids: CASSQERRENYGYTF. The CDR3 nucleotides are TGCGCCAGCAGCCAAGAGAGGCGAGAGAACTATGGCTACACCTTC.

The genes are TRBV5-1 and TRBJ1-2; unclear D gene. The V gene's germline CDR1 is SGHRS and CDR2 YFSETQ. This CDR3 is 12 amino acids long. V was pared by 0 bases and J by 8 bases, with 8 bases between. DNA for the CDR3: TGCGCCAGCAGCTTGGAAGGTCGGGGCTACACCTTC. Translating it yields CASSLEGRGYTF.

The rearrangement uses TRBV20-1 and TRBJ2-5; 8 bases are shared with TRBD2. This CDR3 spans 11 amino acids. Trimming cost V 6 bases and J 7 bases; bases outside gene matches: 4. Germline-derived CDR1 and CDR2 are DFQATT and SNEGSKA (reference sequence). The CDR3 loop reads CSAGTRVTQYF. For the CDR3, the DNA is TGCAGTGCAGGGACTAGGGTGACCCAGTACTTC.